A single sample is the source of the 21 T cell receptor beta chains below, sequenced in a study of blood T cell repertoires in COVID-19. Assay: immunoSEQ multiplex PCR; the TCRdb copy retains only in-frame clones and omits some. The sample lists about 300,000 clones; 88% were seen once. Sequencing was done on a sample of peripheral blood. These receptor sequences come from a woman in her twenties or thirties with COVID-19, enrolled during active disease.

This clone was recorded once. The chain combines TRBV7-9 with TRBJ2-7, with D perhaps matching TRBD1 (6 bases). Trimming stripped 3 bases from V and 7 bases from J, with 7 bases between. The CDR3 covers 11 residues. CDR1 and CDR2 from the germline V gene are SEHNR and FQNEAQ (reference sequence). This chain's CDR3 is CASSLGAEQYF. DNA of the CDR3: TGTGCCAGCAGCTTGGGGGCAGAGCAGTACTTC.

V is TRBV7-2 and J is TRBJ2-5, with D perhaps matching TRBD1 (6 bases). V shed 3 bases and J shed 3 bases, with 14 bases lying between them. CDR1 and CDR2 (germline): SGHTA, FQGNSA. This CDR3 spans 15 amino acids. CDR3 loop: CASSFPTGLEETQYF. CDR3 coding DNA: TGTGCCAGCAGCTTCCCGACAGGATTGGAAGAGACCCAGTACTTC.

The genes are TRBV7-6 and TRBJ2-7; D possibly corresponds to TRBD1 (6 bases). CDR3 length: 14 residues. Trimming shortened V by 5 bases and J by 2 bases, and 13 bases separated the two germline ends. Germline lookup yields CDR1 SGHVS and CDR2 FNYEAQ. The CDR3 DNA reads TGTGCCAGCAGCATGGGGACAAAAACCTACGAGCAGTACTTC. It translates to CASSMGTKTYEQYF.

DNA of the CDR3: TGTGCCAGCAGCTTACCGGGACAGGGGGCTATCTCTGGAAACACCATATATTTT. This encodes CASSLPGQGAISGNTIYF. The rearrangement joins TRBV7-2 to TRBJ1-3; TRBD1 aligns across 12 bases. Germline loops: CDR1 SGHTA, CDR2 FQGNSA. V gave up 2 bases and J gave up 0 bases; unmatched junction bases: 5. The CDR3 consists of 18 residues.

This clone was picked up a small number of times. Without the conserved terminal phenylalanine or tryptophan, this CDR3 likely stems from a read error. It is unclear where the CDR3 begins or ends on the DNA, so no DNA is shown, and the CDR3 is as TCRdb lists it. V gene TRBV6-1 combines with J gene TRBJ1-1; the D call of TRBD1 is as the table states it, not checked on the DNA. The V gene's germline CDR1 is MNHNS and CDR2 SASEGT. The CDR3 sequence runs 11 residues, both termini included. CDR3 loop: CASSDSFRGHL.

V and J are TRBV5-4 and TRBJ2-7; unclear D gene. Trimming pared 5 bases from V and 7 bases from J, leaving 16 bases between. The germline CDR1 and CDR2 sequences are SGHNT and YYREEE (reference sequence). The CDR3 has 13 residues. CDR3: CASSPPPIWEQYV. The CDR3 DNA follows: TGTGCCAGCAGTCCACCCCCTATATGGGAGCAGTACGTC.

This clone was counted a single time. The rearrangement uses TRBV5-4 and TRBJ2-7, with 9 bases matching TRBD2. Germline loops: CDR1 SGHNT, CDR2 YYREEE (reference sequence). Trimming cost V 4 bases and J 8 bases; bases outside gene matches: 13. This CDR3 spans 15 amino acids. CDR3 coding DNA: TGTGCCAGCAGCGCGGGGGGGGCGCTTTATAATCAGCAGTACTTC. Protein: CASSAGGALYNQQYF.

This clone was seen more than once but under ten times. This chain connects TRBV9 to TRBJ2-7, with 7 bases lining up with TRBD2. The germline CDR1 and CDR2 sequences are SGDLS and YYNGEE. V gave up 0 bases and J gave up 0 bases; unmatched junction bases: 6. The CDR3 consists of 16 residues. CDR3 sequence: CASSVGGGGPSYEQYF. The CDR3, as DNA: TGTGCCAGCAGCGTAGGTGGCGGGGGACCCTCCTACGAGCAGTACTTC.

The chain uses TRBV9 and TRBJ2-7; D may be TRBD1 (5 bases). This CDR3 region has 14 residues. The germline V gene has CDR1 SGDLS and CDR2 YYNGEE. V gave up 1 base and J gave up 0 bases, with 8 bases separating them. CDR3 DNA sequence: TGTGCCAGCAGCGTACAGGGTCACTCCTACGAGCAGTACTTC. This encodes CASSVQGHSYEQYF.

This CDR3 reads CASSLTSGGADIQYF. Here the CDR3 DNA reads TGTGCCAGCAGCTTGACTAGCGGGGGGGCGGACATTCAGTACTTC. The rearrangement joins TRBV9 to TRBJ2-4; TRBD2 matches 14 bases. Trimming cost V 4 bases and J 8 bases; bases outside gene matches: 5. Germline V lookup: CDR1 SGDLS, CDR2 YYNGEE. The CDR3 runs 15 residues.

V gene TRBV19 combines with J gene TRBJ1-4, with D perhaps matching TRBD1 (6 bases). Trimming shortened V by 4 bases and J by 3 bases, and 15 bases separated the two germline ends. The V gene's germline CDR1 is LNHDA and CDR2 SQIVND (reference sequence). The CDR3 covers 16 residues. CDR3 coding DNA: TGTGCCAGTAGTAAAAACAGGGCAGGGGCTAATGAAAAACTGTTTTTT. This sequence encodes CASSKNRAGANEKLFF.

V and J are TRBV9 and TRBJ2-1; possible D gene TRBD2, 6 bases. Trimming took 0 bases from V and 3 from J, leaving 16 bases between them. Germline V CDR1 and CDR2: SGDLS, YYNGEE. CDR3 length equals 17 residues. Written as DNA, the CDR3 is TGTGCCAGCAGCGTAGACGCCAGAAGGAGGGTCTACAATGAGCAGTTCTTC. It specifies CASSVDARRRVYNEQFF.

The chain couples TRBV7-9 to TRBJ1-2; D remains ambiguous. CDR1 is SEHNR and CDR2 is FQNEAQ in the germline V gene (reference sequence). This CDR3 has 14 residues. V gave up 1 base and J gave up 9 bases, with 15 bases separating them. CDR3 in DNA: TGTGCCAGCAGCTTAGGGACGGGAGGTAGGAGCTACACCTTC. Translated: CASSLGTGGRSYTF.

The rearrangement uses TRBV5-1 and TRBJ2-2; 11 bases are a match to TRBD2. V lost 1 base to trimming and J lost 4 bases; unmatched junction nucleotides: 3. CDR3 length: 16 amino acids. The germline gives CDR1 SGHRS, CDR2 YFSETQ. CDR3 DNA: TGCGCCAGCAGCTTGAATAGCGGGGGGGCCACCGGGGAGCTGTTTTTT. As protein: CASSLNSGGATGELFF.

This chain connects TRBV5-1 to TRBJ1-4; maybe TRBD1 (5 bases). V was shortened by 1 base and J by 8 bases, with 15 bases between the two germline ends. Germline CDR1 SGHRS, CDR2 YFSETQ. This CDR3 is 15 amino acids long. The CDR3 reads CASSLFGQPGEKLFF. CDR3 bases: TGCGCCAGCAGCTTGTTCGGCCAACCAGGGGAAAAACTGTTTTTT.

The rearrangement joins TRBV5-1 to TRBJ1-4; 7 nucleotides align to TRBD1. From germline, CDR1 is SGHRS and CDR2 YFSETQ. This CDR3 comprises 12 residues. V trimming: 10 bases; J trimming: 9 bases; junction bases outside the gene matches: 9. This chain's CDR3 is CAEPDRSKKLFF. The CDR3 coding sequence is TGCGCCGAGCCGGACAGGTCTAAAAAACTGTTTTTT.

This clone was counted many times. The V call is TRBV7-9, the J call TRBJ2-2; 12 bases align to TRBD1. The CDR3 is made up of 17 amino acids. The germline gives CDR1 SEHNR, CDR2 FQNEAQ (reference sequence). Trimming removed 5 bases from V and 2 bases from J; junction bases left unmatched: 6. In nucleotides, the CDR3 is TGTGCCAGCAGCACCTGGGACAGGGGGCAAAACACCGGGGAGCTGTTTTTT. It yields the protein CASSTWDRGQNTGELFF.

V usage is TRBV10-3 and J usage is TRBJ1-6; 7 nucleotides match TRBD1. V lost 0 bases and J lost 2; bases outside the gene matches: 1. The CDR3 consists of 16 residues. Germline-derived CDR1 and CDR2 are ENHRY and SYGVKD. CDR3 region: CAISESGQAYNSPLHF. DNA of the CDR3: TGTGCCATCAGTGAGTCCGGACAGGCCTATAATTCACCCCTCCACTTT.

The chain recombines TRBV28 with TRBJ1-2; 9 bases map to TRBD1. V shed 2 bases and J 1 base; nucleotides not matched to a gene: 2. CDR3 length: 15 residues. The germline V gene has CDR1 MDHEN and CDR2 SYDVKM. The CDR3 here is CASSLPGQGNYGYTF. The CDR3 nucleotides are TGTGCCAGCAGTTTACCGGGACAGGGTAACTATGGCTACACCTTC.

This clone was recorded a few times. The V gene is TRBV6-2 or TRBV6-3, the J gene TRBJ1-1; 7 positions agree with TRBD1. The germline V gene has CDR1 MNHEY and CDR2 SVGEGT. CDR3 size: 14 residues. Trimming removed 2 bases from V and 3 bases from J; junction bases left unmatched: 3. CDR3 sequence reads: CASSYGGTDTEAFF. DNA for the CDR3: TGTGCCAGCAGTTACGGCGGGACAGACACTGAAGCTTTCTTT.

This chain joins TRBV6-6 and TRBJ2-5; TRBD1 is a possible D gene (5 bases). V lost 5 bases, J lost 1 base, and 14 bases lay in between. CDR3 length: 15 residues. CDR1 and CDR2 from the germline V gene are MNHNY and SVGAGI (reference sequence). This CDR3 reads CASSTPRQGQETQYF. CDR3 nucleotides: TGTGCCAGCAGTACCCCCAGGCAGGGCCAAGAGACCCAGTACTTC.